This TCR beta chain was identified during a study of blood T cell repertoires in COVID-19. Study overall: Whether acute or convalescent, the COVID-19 samples came from the United States, Italy and Spain. Sources were T cells, B-cell-depleted T cells, or PBMCs; the material itself was cDNA or gDNA.

Sequencing was performed with immunoSEQ multiplex PCR; in TCRdb, only in-frame clones are kept and a portion is missing. The profile covers just over 45,000 clones, with 75% to 90% appearing a single time and approximately 4.7% taken by the ten largest. This CDR3 region has 18 residues. Germline V gene data show CDR1 as MNHEY and CDR2 as SVGEGT. Trimming cost V 0 bases and J 8 bases; bases outside gene matches: 10. Sequencing was done on a sample of peripheral blood. This sequence originates from a human donor in a cohort sampled during active COVID-19. V and J are TRBV6-2 or TRBV6-3 and TRBJ2-1, with 13 bases lining up with TRBD2. The CDR3 spells CASSYSKGGLAGRHEQFF. In DNA, the CDR3 is TGTGCCAGCAGTTACTCGAAAGGGGGACTAGCGGGGCGGCATGAGCAGTTCTTC.